This T cell receptor (beta chain) was found in a study of immune evolution from preneoplasia to lung adenocarcinoma. Sequencing used immunoSEQ multiplex PCR; TCRdb keeps in-frame clones, though not all of them. The top ten clones hold around 5.1% of a sample with under 45,000 clones, more than 60% of them seen once. Germline V gene sequence: CDR1 GTSNPN, CDR2 SVGIG (reference sequence). The V end was cut by 3 bases, the J end by 7 bases, with 16 bases between. The CDR3 covers 14 residues. Sequenced sample: FFPE invasive lung adenocarcinoma tissue. This clonotype originated in a person in their 60s with lung adenocarcinoma. The chain uses TRBV30 and TRBJ2-1, with D possibly matching TRBD2 (6 bases). CDR3 sequence: CAWRAGLGPNEQFF. CDR3 bases: TGTGCCTGGAGGGCGGGACTCGGGCCGAATGAGCAGTTCTTC.